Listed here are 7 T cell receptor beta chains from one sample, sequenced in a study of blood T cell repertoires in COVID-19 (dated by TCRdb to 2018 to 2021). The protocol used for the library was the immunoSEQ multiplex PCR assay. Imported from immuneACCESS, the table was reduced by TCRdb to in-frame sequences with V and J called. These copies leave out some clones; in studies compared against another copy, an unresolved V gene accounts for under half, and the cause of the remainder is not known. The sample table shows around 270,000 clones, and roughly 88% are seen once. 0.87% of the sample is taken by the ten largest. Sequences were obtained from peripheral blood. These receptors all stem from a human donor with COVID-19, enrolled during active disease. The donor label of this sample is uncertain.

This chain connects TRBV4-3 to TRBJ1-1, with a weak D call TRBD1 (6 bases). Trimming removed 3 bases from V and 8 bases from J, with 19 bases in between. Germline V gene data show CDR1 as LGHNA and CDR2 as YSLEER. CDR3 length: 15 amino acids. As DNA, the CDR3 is TGCGCCAGCAGCCAGGACACCGGGACAAGGACCGAAGCTTTCTTT. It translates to CASSQDTGTRTEAFF.

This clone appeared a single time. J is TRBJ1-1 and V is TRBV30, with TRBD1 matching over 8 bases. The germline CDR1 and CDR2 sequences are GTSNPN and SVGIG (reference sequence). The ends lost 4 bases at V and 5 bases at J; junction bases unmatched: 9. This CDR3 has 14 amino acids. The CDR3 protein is CAWTEGQAGTEAFF. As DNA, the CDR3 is TGTGCCTGGACTGAGGGACAGGCCGGGACTGAAGCTTTCTTT.

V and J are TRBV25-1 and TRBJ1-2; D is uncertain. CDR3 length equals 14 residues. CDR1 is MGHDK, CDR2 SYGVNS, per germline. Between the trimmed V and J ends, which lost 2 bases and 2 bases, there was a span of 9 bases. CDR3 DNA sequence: TGTGCCAGCAGTGAAGGACTGAAAAACTATGGCTACACCTTC. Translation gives CASSEGLKNYGYTF.

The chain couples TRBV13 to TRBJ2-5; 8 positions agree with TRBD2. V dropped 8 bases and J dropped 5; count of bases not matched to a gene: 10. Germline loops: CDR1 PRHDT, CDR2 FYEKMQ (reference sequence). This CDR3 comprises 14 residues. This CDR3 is CASGPGTRGETQYF. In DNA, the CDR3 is TGTGCCAGCGGACCGGGGACTAGGGGTGAGACCCAGTACTTC.

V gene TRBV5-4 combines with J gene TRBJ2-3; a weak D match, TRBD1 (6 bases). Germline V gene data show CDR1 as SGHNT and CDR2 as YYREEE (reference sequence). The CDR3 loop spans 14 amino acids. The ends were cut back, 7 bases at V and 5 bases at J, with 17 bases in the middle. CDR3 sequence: CASSQGWSGDTQYF. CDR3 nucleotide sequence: TGTGCCAGCTCACAGGGCTGGTCTGGAGATACGCAGTATTTT.

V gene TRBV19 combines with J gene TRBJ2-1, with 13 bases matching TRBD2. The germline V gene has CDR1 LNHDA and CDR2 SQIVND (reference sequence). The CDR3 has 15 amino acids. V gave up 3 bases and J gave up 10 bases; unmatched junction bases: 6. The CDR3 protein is CASSIELAGGGEQFF. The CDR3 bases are TGTGCCAGTAGTATTGAACTAGCGGGAGGGGGAGAGCAGTTCTTC. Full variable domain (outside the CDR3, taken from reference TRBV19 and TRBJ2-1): DGGITQSPKYLFRKEGQNVTLSCEQNLNHDAMYWYRQDPGQGLRLIYYSQIVNDFQKGDIAEGYSVSREKKESFPLTVTSAQKNPTAFYLCASSIELAGGGEQFFGPGTRLTVL.

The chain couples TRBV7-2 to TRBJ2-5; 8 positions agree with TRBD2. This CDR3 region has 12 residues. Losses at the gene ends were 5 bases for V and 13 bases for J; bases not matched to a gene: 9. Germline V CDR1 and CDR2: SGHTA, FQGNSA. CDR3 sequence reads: CASSRDRGGRYF. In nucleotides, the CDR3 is TGTGCCAGCAGCCGGGACCGGGGGGGACGGTACTTC.